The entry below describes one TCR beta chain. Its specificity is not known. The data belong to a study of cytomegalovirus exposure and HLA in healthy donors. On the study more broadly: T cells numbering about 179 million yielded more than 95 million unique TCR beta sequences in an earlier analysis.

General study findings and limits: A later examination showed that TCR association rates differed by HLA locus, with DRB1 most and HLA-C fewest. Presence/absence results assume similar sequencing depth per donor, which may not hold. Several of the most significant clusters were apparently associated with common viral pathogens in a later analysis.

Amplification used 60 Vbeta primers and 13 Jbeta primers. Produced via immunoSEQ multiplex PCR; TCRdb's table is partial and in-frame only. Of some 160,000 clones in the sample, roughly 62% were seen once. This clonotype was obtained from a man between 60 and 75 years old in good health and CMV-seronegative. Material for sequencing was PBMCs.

The CDR3 DNA reads as TGTGCCAGCAGCTTAGCGTTGCCCGAGTTTGGGCAGCCCGGCCTCCTCAATCAGCCCCAGCATTTT. Amino acid sequence: CASSLALPEFGQPGLLNQPQHF. This chain joins TRBV7-8 and TRBJ1-5; D call uncertain. V dropped 0 bases and J dropped 3 bases, with 30 bases sitting between them. The CDR3 is made up of 22 amino acids. Germline V CDR1 and CDR2: SGHVS, FQNEAQ. The full variable domain, completed using reference TRBV7-8 and TRBJ1-5, is GAGVSQSPRYKVAKRGQDVALRCDPISGHVSLFWYQQALGQGPEFLTYFQNEAQLDKSGLPSDRFFAERPEGSVSTLKIQRTQQEDSAVYLCASSLALPEFGQPGLLNQPQHFGDGTRLSIL.